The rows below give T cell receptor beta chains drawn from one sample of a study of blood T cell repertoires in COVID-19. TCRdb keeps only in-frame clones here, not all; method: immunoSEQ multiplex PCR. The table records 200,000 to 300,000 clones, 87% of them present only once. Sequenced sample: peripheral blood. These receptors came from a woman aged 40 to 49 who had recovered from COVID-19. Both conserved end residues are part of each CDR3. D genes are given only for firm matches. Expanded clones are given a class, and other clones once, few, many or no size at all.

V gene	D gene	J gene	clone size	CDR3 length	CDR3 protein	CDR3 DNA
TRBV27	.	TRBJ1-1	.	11	CASRTGSEAFF	TGTGCCAGCAGAACAGGTAGTGAAGCTTTCTTT
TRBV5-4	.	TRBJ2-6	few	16	CASTPEIFSGANVLTF	TGTGCCAGCACCCCGGAGATTTTCTCTGGGGCCAACGTCCTGACTTTC
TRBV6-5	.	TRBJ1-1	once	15	CASSSGTGRGTEAFF	TGTGCCAGCAGTTCGGGGACCGGGAGAGGGACTGAAGCTTTCTTT
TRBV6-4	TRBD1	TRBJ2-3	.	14	CASSDRGGTDTQYF	TGTGCCAGCAGCGACAGGGGTGGTACAGATACGCAGTATTTT
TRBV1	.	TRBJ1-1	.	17	CTSSQVGPRQRDTEAFF	TGCACCAGCAGCCAAGTAGGTCCCCGACAGCGGGACACTGAAGCTTTCTTT
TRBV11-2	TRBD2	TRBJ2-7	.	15	CASSLGSGGPYEQYF	TGTGCCAGCAGCTTAGGATCGGGGGGGCCCTACGAGCAGTACTTC
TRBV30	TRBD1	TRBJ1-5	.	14	CAWSAGTANQPQHF	TGTGCCTGGAGTGCAGGGACAGCAAATCAGCCCCAGCATTTT
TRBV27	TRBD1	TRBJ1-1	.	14	CASSLEGAWTEAFF	TGTGCCAGCAGTTTAGAGGGGGCATGGACTGAAGCTTTCTTT
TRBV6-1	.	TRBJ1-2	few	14	CASSEYGRGYGYTF	TGTGCCAGCAGTGAATACGGCAGGGGCTATGGCTACACCTTC
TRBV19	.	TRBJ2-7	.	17	CASSIAWLQASSYEQYF	TGTGCCAGTAGTATAGCTTGGCTACAGGCGAGTTCCTACGAGCAGTACTTC
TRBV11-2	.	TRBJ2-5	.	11	CASSSLLTQYF	TGTGCCAGCAGTTCCCTGTTGACCCAGTACTTC
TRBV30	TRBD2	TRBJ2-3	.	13	CAWWGLATDTQYF	TGTGCCTGGTGGGGACTAGCCACAGATACGCAGTATTTT
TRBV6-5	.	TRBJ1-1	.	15	CASSRQATMNTEAFF	TGTGCCAGCAGCAGACAGGCGACAATGAACACTGAAGCTTTCTTT
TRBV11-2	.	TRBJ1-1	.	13	CASSPRGGTEAFF	TGTGCCAGCAGCCCCCGGGGGGGTACTGAAGCTTTCTTT
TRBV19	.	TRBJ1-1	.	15	CASSLGGGAFTEAFF	TGTGCCAGTAGCCTCGGCGGGGGGGCTTTCACTGAAGCTTTCTTT
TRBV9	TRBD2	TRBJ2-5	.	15	CASSVDSGGAQTQYF	TGTGCCAGCAGCGTAGATAGCGGGGGGGCACAGACCCAGTACTTC
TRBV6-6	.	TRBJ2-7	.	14	CASVNWGATYEQYF	TGTGCCAGCGTGAATTGGGGAGCCACCTACGAGCAGTACTTC
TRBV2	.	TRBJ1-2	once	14	CASTKTGGIGGYTF	TGTGCCAGCACCAAGACGGGGGGCATTGGTGGCTACACCTTC
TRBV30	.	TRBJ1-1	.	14	CAWSVPPRNTEAFF	TGTGCCTGGAGTGTCCCCCCCAGAAACACTGAAGCTTTCTTT
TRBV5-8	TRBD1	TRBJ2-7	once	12	CASSWTGGEQYF	TGTGCCAGCAGCTGGACAGGGGGCGAGCAGTACTTC
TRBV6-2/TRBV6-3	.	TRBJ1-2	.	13	CASSAARVGSNTF	TGTGCCAGCAGCGCCGCCAGGGTTGGTAGCAACACCTTC
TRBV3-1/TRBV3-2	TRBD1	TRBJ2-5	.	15	CASSQWDRGLETQYF	TGTGCCAGCAGCCAATGGGACAGGGGGCTAGAGACCCAGTACTTC
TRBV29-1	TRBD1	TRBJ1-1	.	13	CSVATTGTGEAFF	TGCAGCGTCGCCACGACAGGGACTGGAGAAGCTTTCTTT
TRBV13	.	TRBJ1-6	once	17	CASSLYPERAANSPLHF	TGTGCCAGCAGCTTATACCCGGAGAGGGCGGCCAATTCACCCCTCCACTTT
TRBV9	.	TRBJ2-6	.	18	CASSVAIEQRRGANVLTF	TGTGCCAGCAGCGTAGCAATCGAGCAGAGGCGGGGGGCCAACGTCCTGACTTTC
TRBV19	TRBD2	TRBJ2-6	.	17	CAVRRRGGVSGANVLTF	TGTGCCGTCCGACGGCGGGGAGGGGTCTCTGGGGCCAACGTCCTGACTTTC
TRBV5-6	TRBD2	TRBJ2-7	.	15	CASGPTSGGFYEQYF	TGTGCCAGCGGACCGACTAGCGGGGGGTTCTACGAGCAGTACTTC
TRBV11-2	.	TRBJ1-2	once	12	CASSSETVGYTF	TGTGCCAGCAGCTCCGAAACGGTTGGCTACACCTTC
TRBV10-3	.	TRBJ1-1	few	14	CAISPGVGNTEAFF	TGTGCCATCAGCCCAGGGGTTGGGAACACTGAAGCTTTCTTT